The clone carrying this TCR beta chain has just a few counts. Its antigen is unidentified. This entry comes from a study of PD-1 blockade in mismatch repair-deficient tumors. There are 16 residues in the CDR3. The J segment lost 7 bases and the V segment lost 5 bases, leaving 11 bases of the junction unmatched. The germline V gene encodes CDR1 MNHEY and CDR2 SMNVEV (reference sequence). Here immunoSEQ multiplex PCR was the method, and the copy in TCRdb shows in-frame clones only, minus some. The data hold more than 7,500 clones, with over 80% observed a single time. General study findings and limits: After pembrolizumab, tumor-resident clones rose rapidly, then generally contracted before radiologic responses. All three positive peptides came from frameshift mutations, yielding around 140 blood TCRs.

Time point given: roughly 10-day in vitro stimulation with candidate neoantigen peptide 7. Mismatch repair deficiency was confirmed in all patients, by PCR or immunohistochemistry. A roughly ten-day in vitro culture was run per each of about seven reactive peptides. The J gene is TRBJ1-6, the V gene TRBV27; 7 positions agree with TRBD1. This specimen consisted of cells cultured in vitro, obtained from a patient treated with pembrolizumab. This TCR was sampled from an adult with mismatch repair-deficient cancer. The CDR3 sequence: CASSTLYRGRNSPLHF. The CDR3 DNA follows: TGTGCCAGCAGTACACTATACAGGGGTCGGAATTCACCCCTCCACTTT.